What follows are 2 T cell receptor beta chains derived from one specimen sequenced in a study of Ad26.COV2.S vaccination and SARS-CoV-2 variants (dated by TCRdb to the early 2020s). Library generation was performed with the immunoSEQ multiplex PCR assay. TCRdb limited this immuneACCESS table to in-frame rearrangements with V and J called. A share of clones is missing; checked studies link under half to unresolved V genes, and the rest is unexplained. This sample comprises 410,000 or so clones, over 75% of them detected only once. Roughly an eighth of the sample rests with the top ten. Interpreted using the paper, the treatment or condition label stands for: over 15 received Ad26.COV2.S at low or high dose, single or two shots; about five received placebo; per-sample allocation not given. Repertoires of vaccine and placebo recipients were sequenced from samples collected on day 63 after the first injection.

The specimen was peripheral blood, collected in a trial of Ad26.COV2.S vaccine versus placebo. These receptors were collected from a person between 18 and 59 years old who received the Ad26.COV2.S COVID-19 vaccine or a placebo.

This chain connects TRBV3-1 (or the pseudogene TRBV3-2) to TRBJ1-1, with 7 bases that match TRBD1. V was pared by 4 bases and J by 7 bases, with 9 bases of the junction left unmatched. CDR1 is LGHDT, CDR2 YNNKEL, per germline (reference sequence). The length of the CDR3 is 14 residues. CDR3 coding DNA: TGTGCCAGCAGCCCCCGAGAGGGGGCCGTTGAAGCTTTCTTT. It is translated as CASSPREGAVEAFF.

The chain uses TRBV6-5 and TRBJ1-6; the D is unclear. V gave up 2 bases and J gave up 11 bases, with 13 bases separating them. The CDR3 contains 14 residues. Germline CDR1 reads MNHEY; CDR2 reads SVGAGI. CDR3 amino acids: CASSYRDPLAPLHF. CDR3 DNA: TGTGCCAGCAGTTACCGGGATCCTCTGGCACCCCTCCACTTT.